The rows below give T cell receptor beta chains drawn from one sample of a study of blood T cell repertoires in COVID-19. TCRdb keeps only in-frame clones here, not all; method: immunoSEQ multiplex PCR. This sample carries about 320,000 clones, about 82% of them seen once, and the ten largest clones take around 1.6%. What was sequenced was peripheral blood. Source of these receptors: a woman in her 50s with acute or convalescent COVID-19. The CDR3 runs from the conserved cysteine through the conserved F or W. D genes are given only for firm matches. The size entry is marked missing in some rows and otherwise reads once, few, many or a size class.

cdr3_length d_call j_call clone_size v_call cdr3_aa cdr3_nt
13 . TRBJ2-3 . TRBV7-3 CASSLLSADTQYF TGTGCCAGCAGCTTACTCTCTGCGGATACGCAGTATTTT
14 . TRBJ1-5 . TRBV4-2 CASSQRQFRESQHF TGTGCCAGCAGCCAGAGACAGTTCAGAGAGTCCCAGCATTTT
16 . TRBJ2-3 . TRBV3-1/TRBV3-2 CASSLGGWGHTDTQYF TGTGCCAGCAGCCTGGGAGGGTGGGGGCACACAGATACGCAGTATTTT
13 . TRBJ2-1 . TRBV2 CASNLGSYNEQFF TGTGCCAGCAATCTAGGTTCCTACAATGAGCAGTTCTTC
14 TRBD2 TRBJ2-1 . TRBV6-6 CASSPSGAYNEQFF TGTGCCAGCTCTCCTAGCGGGGCCTACAATGAGCAGTTCTTC
14 . TRBJ2-7 . TRBV9 CASSVDGRSYEQYF TGTGCCAGCAGCGTAGACGGGAGAAGCTACGAGCAGTACTTC
14 TRBD2 TRBJ2-5 . TRBV5-8 CASSLSRGVETQYF TGTGCCAGCAGCTTGTCGCGGGGGGTAGAGACCCAGTACTTC
16 . TRBJ2-3 . TRBV7-9 CASSLGAGTGTDTQYF TGTGCCAGCAGTTTAGGGGCCGGCACGGGCACAGATACGCAGTATTTT
13 . TRBJ1-2 . TRBV28 CASSFPGNYGYTF TGTGCCAGCAGTTTCCCGGGGAACTATGGCTACACCTTC
15 . TRBJ2-7 few TRBV4-2 CASSQVGTGPYEQYF TGTGCCAGCAGCCAAGTCGGAACAGGGCCGTACGAGCAGTACTTC
13 . TRBJ1-5 . TRBV2 CASTYVGDQPQHF TGTGCCAGCACCTACGTCGGAGATCAGCCCCAGCATTTT
19 TRBD2 TRBJ2-1 once TRBV15 CATSREGFFLRETYNEQFF TGTGCCACCAGCAGAGAGGGGTTTTTTTTGCGGGAGACATACAATGAGCAGTTCTTC
14 TRBD1 TRBJ1-2 . TRBV5-1 CASSPTTGNYGYTF TGCGCCAGCAGCCCCACGACAGGGAACTATGGCTACACCTTC
11 . TRBJ2-7 . TRBV11-2 CASSAPSEQYF TGTGCCAGCAGCGCACCTAGCGAGCAGTACTTC
14 . TRBJ1-1 . TRBV27 CASSSRALNTEAFF TGTGCCAGCAGTTCCAGGGCGCTGAACACTGAAGCTTTCTTT
14 . TRBJ1-1 . TRBV19 CASSMARANTEAFF TGTGCCAGTAGTATGGCCAGGGCCAACACTGAAGCTTTCTTT
13 TRBD2 TRBJ2-5 . TRBV5-1 CASRITSEETQYF TGCGCCAGCAGGATTACTAGCGAAGAGACCCAGTACTTC